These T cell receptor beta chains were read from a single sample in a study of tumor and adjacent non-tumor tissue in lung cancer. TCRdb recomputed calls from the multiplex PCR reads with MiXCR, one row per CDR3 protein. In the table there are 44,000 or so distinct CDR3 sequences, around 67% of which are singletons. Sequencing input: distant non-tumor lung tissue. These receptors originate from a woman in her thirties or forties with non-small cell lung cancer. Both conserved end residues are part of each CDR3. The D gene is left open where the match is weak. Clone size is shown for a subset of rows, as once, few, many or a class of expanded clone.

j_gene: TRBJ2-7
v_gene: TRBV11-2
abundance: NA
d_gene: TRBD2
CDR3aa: CASSLKRDSYKQYF
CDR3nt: TGTGCCAGCAGCTTAAAGCGGGACTCCTACAAGCAGTATTTC

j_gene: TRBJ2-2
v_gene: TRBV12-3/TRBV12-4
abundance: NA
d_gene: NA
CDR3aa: CASSYGGISGVLFF
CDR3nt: TGTGCCAGCAGTTATGGGGGGATATCCGGGGTGCTGTTTTTT

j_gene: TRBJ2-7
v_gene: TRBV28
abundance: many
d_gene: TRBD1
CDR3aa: CASSPGQGARRQYF
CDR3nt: TGTGCCAGCAGTCCGGGACAGGGGGCGCGGAGGCAGTACTTC

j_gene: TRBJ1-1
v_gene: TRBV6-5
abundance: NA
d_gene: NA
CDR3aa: CARSNEPAQEAFF
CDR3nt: TGTGCCAGAAGCAATGAGCCAGCCCAAGAAGCTTTCTTT

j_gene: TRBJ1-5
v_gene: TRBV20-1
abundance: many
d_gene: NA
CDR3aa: CSARDREGTQPQHF
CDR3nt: TGCAGTGCTAGAGATCGGGAAGGGACACAGCCCCAGCATTTT

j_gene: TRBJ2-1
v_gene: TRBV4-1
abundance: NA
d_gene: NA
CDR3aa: CASRQDLGLGVNEQFF
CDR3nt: TGCGCCAGCAGACAAGATCTGGGTCTAGGAGTCAATGAGCAGTTCTTC

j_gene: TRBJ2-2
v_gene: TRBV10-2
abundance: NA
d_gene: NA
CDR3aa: CASNREGRSRDLFF
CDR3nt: TGCGCCAGCAACAGGGAGGGCCGGAGCAGGGATCTGTTTTTT

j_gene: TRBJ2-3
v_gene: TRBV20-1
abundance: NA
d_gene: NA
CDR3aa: CSATEWGATDTQYF
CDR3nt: TGCAGTGCTACGGAGTGGGGGGCCACAGATACGCAGTATTTT

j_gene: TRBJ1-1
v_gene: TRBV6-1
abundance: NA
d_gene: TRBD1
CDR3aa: CASGTRDRAGAEAFF
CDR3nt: TGTGCCAGCGGAACCCGGGACAGGGCGGGGGCTGAGGCTTTCTTT

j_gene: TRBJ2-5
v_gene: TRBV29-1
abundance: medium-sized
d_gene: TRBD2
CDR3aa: CSVLAGVQETQYF
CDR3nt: TGCAGCGTTCTAGCGGGGGTGCAAGAGACCCAGTACTTC

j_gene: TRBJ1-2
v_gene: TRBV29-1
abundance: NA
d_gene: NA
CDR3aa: CSAGYSGYTF
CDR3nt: TGCAGTGCCGGGTATTCGGGCTACACCTTC

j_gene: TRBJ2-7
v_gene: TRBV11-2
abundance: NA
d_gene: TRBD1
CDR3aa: CVSGSPQGAVFEQYF
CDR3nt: TGTGTCAGCGGCTCACCACAGGGGGCGGTTTTCGAGCAGTACTTC

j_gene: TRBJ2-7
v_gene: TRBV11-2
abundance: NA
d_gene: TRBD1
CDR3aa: CASSGTGIEQYF
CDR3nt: TGTGCCAGCAGTGGGACAGGGATCGAGCAGTACTTC

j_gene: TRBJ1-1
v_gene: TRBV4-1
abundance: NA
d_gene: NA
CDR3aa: CTNSPSVRGVTEAFF
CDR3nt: TGCACCAACAGCCCGTCGGTTAGGGGGGTTACTGAAGCTTTCTTT

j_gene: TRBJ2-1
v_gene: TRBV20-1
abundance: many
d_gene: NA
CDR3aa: CSARDLGGVWEQFF
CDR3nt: TGCAGTGCTAGAGATCTGGGGGGAGTGTGGGAGCAGTTCTTC

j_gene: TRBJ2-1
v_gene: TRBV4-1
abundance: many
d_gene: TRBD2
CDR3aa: CASSQEFEGALAGGPTGEQFF
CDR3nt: TGCGCCAGCAGCCAAGAGTTTGAGGGTGCGCTAGCGGGGGGGCCGACGGGTGAGCAGTTCTTC

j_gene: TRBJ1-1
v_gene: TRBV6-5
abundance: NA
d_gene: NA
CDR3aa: CACSSGPAQEVFF
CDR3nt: TGTGCCTGCAGCAGTGGGCCAGCTCAAGAAGTTTTCTTT

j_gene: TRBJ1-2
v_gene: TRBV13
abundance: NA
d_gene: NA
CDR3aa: CASSSRTSARYGYIF
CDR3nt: TGTGCCAGCAGCTCCCGGACATCTGCCCGCTACGGCTACATCTTC

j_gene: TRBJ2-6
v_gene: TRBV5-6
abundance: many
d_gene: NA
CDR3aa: CASSLVPTAGANVLTF
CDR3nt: TGTGCCAGCAGCTTGGTCCCCACAGCTGGGGCCAACGTCCTGACTTTC

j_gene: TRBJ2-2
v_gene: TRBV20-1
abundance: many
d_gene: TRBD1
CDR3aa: CSARRGQITIGELFF
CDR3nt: TGCAGTGCTAGAAGGGGACAGATTACTATCGGGGAGCTGTTTTTT

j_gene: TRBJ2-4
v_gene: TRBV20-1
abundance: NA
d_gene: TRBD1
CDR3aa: CSTRTGAWAKNIQYF
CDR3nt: TGCAGTACCAGAACAGGGGCCTGGGCCAAAAACATTCAGTACTTC

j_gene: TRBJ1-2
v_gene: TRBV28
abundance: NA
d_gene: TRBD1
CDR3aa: CASNGGGNGYTF
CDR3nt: TGTGCCAGCAATGGAGGGGGCAATGGCTACACCTTC

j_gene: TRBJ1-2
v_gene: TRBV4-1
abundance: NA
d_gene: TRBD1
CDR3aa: CANSQGVRGGYTF
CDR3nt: TGCGCCAACAGCCAAGGAGTCAGGGGGGGCTACACCTTC

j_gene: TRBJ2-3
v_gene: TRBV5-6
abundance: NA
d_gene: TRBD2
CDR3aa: CASSFGLVGSFTDTQYF
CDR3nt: TGTGCCAGCAGCTTTGGACTAGTGGGATCTTTCACGGATACGCAGTATTTT

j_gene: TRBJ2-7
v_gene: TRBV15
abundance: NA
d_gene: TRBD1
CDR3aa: CATSPGQGTSEQYF
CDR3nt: TGTGCCACCAGCCCGGGACAGGGGACGTCCGAGCAGTACTTC